One and the same sample provided the 20 T cell receptor beta chains below, sequenced in a study of T cells expressing NK-cell markers. Using the 5' RACE reads, TCRdb records one entry per CDR3 protein without DNA. The table for this sample gives about 380,000 distinct CDR3 sequences. Sequencing was done on a sample of blood T cells: a sorted CD56 or NKG2C T cell subset, CD4+ or CD8+ T cells, or bulk PBMC T cells (not recorded which). These TCRs come from a man aged 18 to 69 in good health.

The chain recombines TRBV12-3 or TRBV12-4 with TRBJ2-2; TCRdb selects TRBD1, and the lack of DNA leaves this call unchecked. The length of the CDR3 is 17 residues. CDR3 loop: CASTAWQTGENTGELFF.

The rearrangement joins TRBV6-5 to TRBJ2-1; the TCRdb D gene call, TRBD2, has no DNA to confirm it. The CDR3 totals 17 residues. Germline V gene data show CDR1 as MNHEY and CDR2 as SVGAGI. The CDR3 is CASSHRPLAGGPYEQFF.

V is TRBV5-4 and J is TRBJ2-3; TCRdb's assignment of TRBD2 cannot be checked, as there is no DNA. The CDR3 consists of 15 residues. Germline CDR1 SGHNT, CDR2 YYREEE (reference sequence). CDR3 in amino acids: CASSFRLAGTDTQYF.

The rearrangement uses TRBV11-2 and TRBJ2-7; as DNA is missing, the TRBD1 call by TCRdb cannot be tested. The CDR3 runs 13 residues. Per germline, CDR1 SGHAT and CDR2 FQNNGV. This chain's CDR3 is CASSKDRGSEQYF.

V is TRBV7-9 and J is TRBJ2-7; checking the TCRdb D call of TRBD1 is not possible without DNA. This CDR3 has 16 amino acids. Germline assignment: CDR1 SEHNR and CDR2 FQNEAQ (reference sequence). This CDR3 reads CASSSGGGGVPYEQYF.

The chain links TRBV5-1 to TRBJ2-7; TCRdb's D call, TRBD1, is unchecked because there is no DNA. Germline loops: CDR1 SGHRS, CDR2 YFSETQ. The CDR3 totals 14 residues. The CDR3 sequence: CASSLQGTKYEQYF. The complete variable domain, with remaining parts taken from reference TRBV5-1 and TRBJ2-7, reads KAGVTQTPRYLIKTRGQQVTLSCSPISGHRSVSWYQQTPGQGLQFLFEYFSETQRNKGNFPGRFSGRQFSNSRSEMNVSTLELGDSALYLCASSLQGTKYEQYFGPGTRLTVT.

The chain combines TRBV7-2 with TRBJ2-3; the D call from TCRdb, TRBD2, cannot be confirmed without DNA. Germline V gene sequence: CDR1 SGHTA, CDR2 FQGNSA. The CDR3 extends over 15 amino acids. The CDR3 loop reads CASSLVRPVLDTQYF.

The chain is built from TRBV4-1 and TRBJ2-1; TCRdb proposes TRBD1, but this gene call is untestable without DNA. There are 15 residues in the CDR3. The germline CDR1 and CDR2 sequences are MGHRA and YSYEKL. CDR3 in amino acids: CASSHVGRGGNEQFF.

This chain joins TRBV5-1 and TRBJ2-1; TCRdb lists TRBD1, though no DNA is available to test this call. Germline CDR1 reads SGHRS; CDR2 reads YFSETQ. The CDR3 totals 14 residues. CDR3 sequence: CASSSGKGWNEQFF.

The gene calls are TRBV9 and TRBJ2-3; the D gene TCRdb calls, TRBD2, cannot be checked with no DNA. This CDR3 contains 13 residues. CDR1 and CDR2 from the germline V gene are SGDLS and YYNGEE. The CDR3 sequence is CASSVGEADTQYF.

This chain joins TRBV7-9 and TRBJ1-2. CDR3 size: 14 residues. Per germline, CDR1 SEHNR and CDR2 FQNEAQ (reference sequence). The CDR3 loop reads CASTFAASVYGYTF.

This chain uses TRBV9 with TRBJ2-3; the TRBD1 assignment by TCRdb is unverifiable without DNA. In germline, CDR1 is SGDLS, CDR2 YYNGEE. The CDR3 runs 15 residues. The CDR3 reads CASSPRQGTPDTQYF. The full variable domain, with the rest looked up from reference TRBV9 and TRBJ2-3, is DSGVTQTPKHLITATGQRVTLRCSPRSGDLSVYWYQQSLDQGLQFLIQYYNGEERAKGNILERFSAQQFPDLHSELNLSSLELGDSALYFCASSPRQGTPDTQYFGPGTRLTVL.

CDR3 loop: CASSRGGGGSSYEQYF. The gene calls are TRBV6-5 and TRBJ2-7; there is no DNA to check the TCRdb D call of TRBD1. There are 16 residues in the CDR3. Germline V CDR1 and CDR2: MNHEY, SVGAGI.

This chain links TRBV6-1 with TRBJ2-7. The CDR3 has 13 amino acids. CDR1 is MNHNS and CDR2 is SASEGT in the germline V gene. The CDR3 spells CASSVRWDSEQYF.

The chain links TRBV10-3 to TRBJ2-7; the TRBD1 assignment by TCRdb is unverifiable without DNA. Germline V gene data show CDR1 as ENHRY and CDR2 as SYGVKD. The CDR3 totals 15 residues. The CDR3 is CAISDIGTGLYEQYF.

V and J are TRBV19 and TRBJ2-1; TCRdb indicates TRBD2, and absent DNA this call remains unverified. Germline values: CDR1 LNHDA, CDR2 SQIVND (reference sequence). The CDR3 sequence is 14 residues long. CDR3 sequence: CASSPTSGGAGQFF.

The gene calls are TRBV20-1 and TRBJ2-7; TCRdb's D call, TRBD2, is unchecked because there is no DNA. The CDR3 has 19 amino acids. Germline V gives CDR1 DFQATT, CDR2 SNEGSKA (reference sequence). The CDR3 loop is CSVMRGHVSGGRSSYEQYF.

This chain links TRBV27 with TRBJ1-5; TCRdb's assignment of TRBD1 cannot be checked, as there is no DNA. The germline V gene encodes CDR1 MNHEY and CDR2 SMNVEV (reference sequence). The CDR3 runs 14 residues. CDR3 amino acids: CASTRTGGGQPQHF.

V gene TRBV7-9 combines with J gene TRBJ2-7; the TCRdb D gene call, TRBD2, has no DNA to confirm it. The germline V gene has CDR1 SEHNR and CDR2 FQNEAQ (reference sequence). The CDR3 consists of 15 residues. The CDR3 is CASSPGPASSYEQYF. The whole variable domain, remainder taken from reference TRBV7-9 and TRBJ2-7, is DTGVSQNPRHKITKRGQNVTFRCDPISEHNRLYWYRQTLGQGPEFLTYFQNEAQLEKSRLLSDRFSAERPKGSFSTLEIQRTEQGDSAMYLCASSPGPASSYEQYFGPGTRLTVT.

The J gene is TRBJ2-5, the V gene TRBV20-1; the D gene TCRdb calls, TRBD2, cannot be checked with no DNA. The CDR3 runs 15 residues. The germline V gene encodes CDR1 DFQATT and CDR2 SNEGSKA (reference sequence). The CDR3 protein is CSARVLAGPQGTQYF.